The sequence of this T cell receptor beta chain was determined in a study of OX40 agonist ivuxolimab in advanced cancers. This clone has a handful of counts. Germline V gene lookup returns CDR1 SGHTA and CDR2 FQGNSA. CDR3 size: 17 residues. V gave up 5 bases and J gave up 0 bases; unmatched junction bases: 11. The table came from immunoSEQ multiplex PCR; TCRdb's copy has only in-frame clones and leaves some out. Here the sample spans 80,000 or so clones, approximately 85% being singletons. This clonotype was obtained from an adult with an advanced solid tumor such as melanoma, head and neck, liver or kidney cancer. The source material was CD4+ or CD8+ T cells sorted from blood, sampled in a trial of the OX40 agonist ivuxolimab. The chain is built from TRBV7-2 and TRBJ2-3, with 7 bases matching TRBD2. Here the CDR3 DNA reads TGTGCCAGCAGCCTTACTAGCGATCCCTCTAGCACAGATACGCAGTATTTT. Encoded protein: CASSLTSDPSSTDTQYF.